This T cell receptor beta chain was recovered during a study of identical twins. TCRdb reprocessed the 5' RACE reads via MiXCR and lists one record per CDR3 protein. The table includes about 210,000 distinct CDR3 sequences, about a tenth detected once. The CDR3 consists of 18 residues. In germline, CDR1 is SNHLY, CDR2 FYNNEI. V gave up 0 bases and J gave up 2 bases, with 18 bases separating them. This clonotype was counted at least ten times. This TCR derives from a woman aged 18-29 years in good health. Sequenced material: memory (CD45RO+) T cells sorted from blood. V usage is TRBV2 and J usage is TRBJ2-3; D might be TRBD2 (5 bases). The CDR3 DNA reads TGTGCCAGCAGTGAAGCGCTTCTCGTAGCGCGAATCACAGATACGCAGTATTTT. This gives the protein CASSEALLVARITDTQYF.